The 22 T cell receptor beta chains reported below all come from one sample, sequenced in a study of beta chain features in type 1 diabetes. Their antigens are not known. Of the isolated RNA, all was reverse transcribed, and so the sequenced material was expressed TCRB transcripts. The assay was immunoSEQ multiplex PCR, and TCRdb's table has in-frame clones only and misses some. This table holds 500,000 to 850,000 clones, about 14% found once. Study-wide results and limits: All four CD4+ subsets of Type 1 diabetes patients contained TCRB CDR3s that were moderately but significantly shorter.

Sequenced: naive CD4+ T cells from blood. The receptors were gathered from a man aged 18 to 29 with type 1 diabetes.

The CDR3 DNA sequence: TGTGCCAGTTTCGAGAACACTGAAGCTTTCTTT. Amino acid sequence: CASFENTEAFF. The chain employs TRBV18 and TRBJ1-1; D gene unclear. From germline, CDR1 is KGHSH and CDR2 LQKENI. This CDR3 has 11 residues. V shed 9 bases and J shed 1 base, with 6 bases lying between them.

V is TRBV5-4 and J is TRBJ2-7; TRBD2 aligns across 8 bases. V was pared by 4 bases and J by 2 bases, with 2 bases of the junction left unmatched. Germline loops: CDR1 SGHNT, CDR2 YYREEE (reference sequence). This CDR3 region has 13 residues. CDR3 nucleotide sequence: TGTGCCAGCAGCCCGGGACTAGCCTACGAGCAGTACTTC. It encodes CASSPGLAYEQYF.

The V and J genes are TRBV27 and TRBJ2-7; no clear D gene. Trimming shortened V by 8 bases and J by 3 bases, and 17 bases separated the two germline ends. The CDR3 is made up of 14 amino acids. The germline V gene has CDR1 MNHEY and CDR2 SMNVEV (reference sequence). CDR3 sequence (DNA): TGTGCCAGCTCCCTAGACTTAAGGGTCTACGAGCAGTACTTC. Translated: CASSLDLRVYEQYF.

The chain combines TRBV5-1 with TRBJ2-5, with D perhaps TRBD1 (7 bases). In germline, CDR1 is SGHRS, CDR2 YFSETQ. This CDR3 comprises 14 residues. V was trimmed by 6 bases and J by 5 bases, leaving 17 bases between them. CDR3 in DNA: TGCGCCAGCAAACATCCTTCAGGGGGGGAGACCCAGTACTTC. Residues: CASKHPSGGETQYF.

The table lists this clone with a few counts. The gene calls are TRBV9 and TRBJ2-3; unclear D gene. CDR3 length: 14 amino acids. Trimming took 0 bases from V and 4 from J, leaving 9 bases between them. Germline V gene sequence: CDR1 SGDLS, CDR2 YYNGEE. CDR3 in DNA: TGTGCCAGCAGCGTAGAGCTAGTCTCAGATACGCAGTATTTT. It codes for CASSVELVSDTQYF.

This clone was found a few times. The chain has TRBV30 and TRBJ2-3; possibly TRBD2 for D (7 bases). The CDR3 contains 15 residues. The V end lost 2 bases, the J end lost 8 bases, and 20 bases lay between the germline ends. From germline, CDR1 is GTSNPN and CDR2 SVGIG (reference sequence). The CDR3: CAWSPKAGLGGTQYF. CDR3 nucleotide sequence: TGTGCCTGGAGTCCCAAAGCGGGGTTAGGGGGTACGCAGTATTTT.

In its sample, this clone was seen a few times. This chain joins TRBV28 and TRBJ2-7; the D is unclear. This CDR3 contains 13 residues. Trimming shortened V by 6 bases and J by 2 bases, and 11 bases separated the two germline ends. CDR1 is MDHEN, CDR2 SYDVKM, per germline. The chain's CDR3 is CASSGNGPYEQYF. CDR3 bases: TGTGCCAGCAGCGGAAATGGGCCCTACGAGCAGTACTTC. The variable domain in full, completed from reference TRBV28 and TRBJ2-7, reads DVKVTQSSRYLVKRTGEKVFLECVQDMDHENMFWYRQDPGLGLRLIYFSYDVKMKEKGDIPEGYSVSREKKERFSLILESASTNQTSMYLCASSGNGPYEQYFGPGTRLTVT.

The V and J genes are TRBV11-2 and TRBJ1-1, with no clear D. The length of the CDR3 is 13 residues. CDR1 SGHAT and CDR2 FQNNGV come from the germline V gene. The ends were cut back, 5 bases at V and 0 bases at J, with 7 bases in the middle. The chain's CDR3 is CASSRQVNTEAFF. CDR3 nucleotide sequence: TGTGCCAGCAGCAGACAAGTGAACACTGAAGCTTTCTTT.

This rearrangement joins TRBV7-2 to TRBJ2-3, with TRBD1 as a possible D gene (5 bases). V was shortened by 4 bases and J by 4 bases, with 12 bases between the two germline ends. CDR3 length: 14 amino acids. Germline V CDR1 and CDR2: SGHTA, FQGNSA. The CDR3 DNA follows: TGTGCCAGCAGCTCCAGGGCAAGGGCAGATACGCAGTATTTT. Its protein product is CASSSRARADTQYF.

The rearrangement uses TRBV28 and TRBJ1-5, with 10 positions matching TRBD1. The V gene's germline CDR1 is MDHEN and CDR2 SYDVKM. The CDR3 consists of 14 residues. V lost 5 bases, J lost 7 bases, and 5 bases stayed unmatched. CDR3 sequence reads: CASSLPTGGQPQHF. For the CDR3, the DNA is TGTGCCAGCAGTCTTCCGACAGGGGGCCAGCCCCAGCATTTT.

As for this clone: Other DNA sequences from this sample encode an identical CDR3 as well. The CDR3 bases are TGTGCCAGCAGCTTGCTAGAAGAGACCCAGTACTTC. This translates into CASSLLEETQYF. The chain has TRBV7-9 and TRBJ2-5; D is ambiguous. V lost 3 bases to trimming and J lost 3 bases, with 5 bases between them. CDR1 is SEHNR, CDR2 FQNEAQ, per germline (reference sequence). This CDR3 region has 12 residues.

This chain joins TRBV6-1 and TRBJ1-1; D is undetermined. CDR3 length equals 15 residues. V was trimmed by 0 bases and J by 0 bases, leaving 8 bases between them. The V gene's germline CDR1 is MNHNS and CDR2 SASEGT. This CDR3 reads CASSEARAMNTEAFF. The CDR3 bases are TGTGCCAGCAGTGAAGCCCGGGCCATGAACACTGAAGCTTTCTTT.

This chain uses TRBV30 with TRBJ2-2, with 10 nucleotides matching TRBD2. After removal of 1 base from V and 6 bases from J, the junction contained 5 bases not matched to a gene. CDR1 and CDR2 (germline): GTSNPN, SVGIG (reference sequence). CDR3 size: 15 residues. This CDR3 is CAWSGLAGSAGELFF. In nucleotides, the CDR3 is TGTGCCTGGAGTGGACTAGCGGGTTCGGCCGGGGAGCTGTTTTTT.

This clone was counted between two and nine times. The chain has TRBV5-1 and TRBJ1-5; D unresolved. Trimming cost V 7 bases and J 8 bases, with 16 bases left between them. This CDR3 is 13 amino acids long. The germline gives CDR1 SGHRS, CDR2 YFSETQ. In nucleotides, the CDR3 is TGCGCCAGCCGTTCGGGCCCCGGCGAGCCCCAGCATTTT. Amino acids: CASRSGPGEPQHF.

The CDR3 loop is CATSRDLAGYSNEQFF. The CDR3 DNA sequence: TGTGCCACCAGCAGAGATCTAGCGGGATACAGTAATGAGCAGTTCTTC. The chain couples TRBV15 to TRBJ2-1, with 9 bases that match TRBD2. In germline, CDR1 is LNHNV, CDR2 YYDKDF (reference sequence). V dropped 0 bases and J dropped 7; count of bases not matched to a gene: 7. This CDR3 has 16 amino acids.

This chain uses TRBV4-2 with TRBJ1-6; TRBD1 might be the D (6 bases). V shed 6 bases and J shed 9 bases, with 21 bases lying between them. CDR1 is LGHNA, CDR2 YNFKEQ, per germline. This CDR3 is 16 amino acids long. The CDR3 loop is CASRQYGGPRGSPLHF. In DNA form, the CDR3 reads TGTGCCAGCAGACAATACGGAGGGCCCAGGGGTTCACCCCTCCACTTT.

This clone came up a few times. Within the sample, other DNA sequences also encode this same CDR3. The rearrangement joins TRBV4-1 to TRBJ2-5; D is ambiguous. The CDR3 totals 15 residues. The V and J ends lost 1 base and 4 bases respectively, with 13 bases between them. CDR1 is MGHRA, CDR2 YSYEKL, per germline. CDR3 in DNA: TGCGCCAGCAGCCAAGGGGAACTGGTGAGAGAGACCCAGTACTTC. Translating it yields CASSQGELVRETQYF.

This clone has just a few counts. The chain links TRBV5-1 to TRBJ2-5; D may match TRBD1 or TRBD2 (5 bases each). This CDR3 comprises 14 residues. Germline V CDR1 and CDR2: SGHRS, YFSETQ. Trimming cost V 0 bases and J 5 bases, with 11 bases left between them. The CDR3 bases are TGCGCCAGCAGCTTGGTTCCAGGGAGTGAGACCCAGTACTTC. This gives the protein CASSLVPGSETQYF.

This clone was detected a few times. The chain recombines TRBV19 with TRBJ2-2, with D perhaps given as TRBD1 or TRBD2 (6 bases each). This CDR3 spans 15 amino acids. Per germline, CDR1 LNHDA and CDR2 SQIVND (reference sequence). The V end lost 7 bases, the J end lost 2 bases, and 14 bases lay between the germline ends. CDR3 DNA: TGTGCCAGTAATTTACGGGGGCTCAACACCGGGGAGCTGTTTTTT. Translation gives CASNLRGLNTGELFF. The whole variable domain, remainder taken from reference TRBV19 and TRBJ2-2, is DGGITQSPKYLFRKEGQNVTLSCEQNLNHDAMYWYRQDPGQGLRLIYYSQIVNDFQKGDIAEGYSVSREKKESFPLTVTSAQKNPTAFYLCASNLRGLNTGELFFGEGSRLTVL.

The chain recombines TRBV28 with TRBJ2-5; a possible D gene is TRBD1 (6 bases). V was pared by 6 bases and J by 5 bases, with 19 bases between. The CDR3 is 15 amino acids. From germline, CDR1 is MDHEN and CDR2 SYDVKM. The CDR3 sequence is CASRVPGAGVETQYF. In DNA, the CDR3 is TGTGCCAGCAGGGTTCCCGGGGCAGGGGTCGAGACCCAGTACTTC.

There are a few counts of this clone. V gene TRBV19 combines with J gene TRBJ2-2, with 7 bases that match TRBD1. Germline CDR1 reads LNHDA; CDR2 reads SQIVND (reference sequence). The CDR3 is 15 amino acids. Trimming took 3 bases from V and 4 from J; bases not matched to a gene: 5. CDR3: CASSIEGAPTGELFF. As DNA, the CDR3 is TGTGCCAGTAGTATCGAGGGGGCTCCCACCGGGGAGCTGTTTTTT.

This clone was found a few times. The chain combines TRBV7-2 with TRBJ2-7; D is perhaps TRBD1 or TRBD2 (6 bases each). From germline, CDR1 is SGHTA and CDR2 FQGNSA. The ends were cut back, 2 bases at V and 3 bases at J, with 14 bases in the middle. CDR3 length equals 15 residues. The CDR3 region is CASSLRGALDYEQYF. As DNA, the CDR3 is TGTGCCAGCAGCTTAAGGGGGGCCCTGGACTACGAGCAGTACTTC.